Below are 29 T cell receptor beta chains sequenced from a single sample in a study of Graves' ophthalmopathy and Graves' hyperthyroidism. Transcripts of RNA were the source for amplifying TCR beta CDR3 regions. In the first round, RT-PCR was carried out with HTBI primers, and a multiplex PCR formed the second round. One entry per CDR3 protein results from TCRdb running MiXCR on the multiplex PCR reads. The sample yields about 370,000 distinct CDR3 sequences, roughly a sixth seen once. Sequencing input: peripheral blood. The receptors come from an adult woman with stable Graves' hyperthyroidism.

This clonotype was observed many times. The chain couples TRBV27 to TRBJ1-1; D ambiguous. V was cut by 1 base and J by 0 bases, with 12 bases left in between. Germline values: CDR1 MNHEY, CDR2 SMNVEV (reference sequence). The CDR3 runs to 16 residues. CDR3 DNA: TGTGCCAGCAGTTTATATGGGATTGGGATGAACACTGAAGCTTTCTTT. Its protein product is CASSLYGIGMNTEAFF.

This clonotype occurred many times. The chain couples TRBV12-3 or TRBV12-4 to TRBJ1-5; D gene uncertain. The CDR3 length is 13 residues. V was pared by 2 bases and J by 7 bases, with 9 bases between. Here the CDR3 reads CASSLRGGQPQHF. The CDR3 nucleotides are TGTGCCAGCAGTTTACGGGGAGGCCAGCCCCAGCATTTT.

Many counts were recorded for this clonotype. A much larger clone lies a single base off, so this may be a read error. This chain joins TRBV12-3 or TRBV12-4 and TRBJ1-6, with 7 bases aligning to TRBD1. This CDR3 comprises 13 residues. The CDR3 bases are TGTGCCAGCAGTTTGACAGGGAGCTCACACCTCCACTTT. Its translation is CASSLTGSSHLHF.

This clonotype was seen many times. The CDR3 is CAISDPSRDRGDTEAFF. DNA of the CDR3: TGTGCCATCAGTGACCCGTCGAGGGACAGGGGAGACACTGAAGCTTTCTTT. The V call is TRBV10-3, the J call TRBJ1-1; 10 bases are a match to TRBD1. After removal of 3 bases from V and 3 bases from J, the junction contained 10 bases not matched to a gene. The CDR3 consists of 17 residues. The V gene's germline CDR1 is ENHRY and CDR2 SYGVKD.

The V and J genes are TRBV5-1 and TRBJ2-5; the D gene could be TRBD1 or TRBD2 (7 bases each). CDR3 length: 14 residues. Trimming cost V 3 bases and J 7 bases, with 16 bases left between them. CDR1 is SGHRS and CDR2 is YFSETQ in the germline V gene. The chain's CDR3 is CASSYRGGGGTQYF. CDR3 nucleotides: TGCGCCAGCAGCTACAGGGGAGGGGGAGGGACCCAGTACTTC.

This clonotype was seen more than once but under ten times. This chain connects TRBV7-9 to TRBJ2-7; D uncertain. CDR3 length equals 14 residues. With 3 bases removed from V and 2 bases from J, the gap between germline ends came to 11 bases. The germline CDR1 and CDR2 sequences are SEHNR and FQNEAQ (reference sequence). The CDR3 loop is CASSLLSQAYEQYF. The DNA for the CDR3 is TGTGCCAGCAGCTTGCTCAGCCAGGCCTACGAGCAGTACTTC.

This clonotype appeared many times. At one of its ends the junction is not consistent with the germline gene, which may arise from a read error. This chain joins TRBV2 and TRBJ1-1; D perhaps matches TRBD1 (5 bases). The CDR3 loop spans 15 amino acids. Germline V gene sequence: CDR1 SNHLY, CDR2 FYNNEI. The CDR3 nucleotides read TGTGCCAGCAGTGAGATACAGGAAATGAACACTGAAGCTCTCTTT. This gives the protein CASSEIQEMNTEALF.

This clonotype was recorded at least ten times. The chain joins TRBV30 to TRBJ2-5; a possible D gene is TRBD2 (5 bases). The germline V gene has CDR1 GTSNPN and CDR2 SVGIG (reference sequence). The CDR3 runs 11 residues. Trimming stripped 6 bases from V and 5 bases from J, with 10 bases between. The chain's CDR3 is CACERSETQYF. CDR3 bases: TGTGCCTGCGAGCGGTCGGAGACCCAGTACTTC. The full variable domain, rest sourced from reference TRBV30 and TRBJ2-5, is SQTIHQWPATLVQPVGSPLSLECTVEGTSNPNLYWYRQAAGRGLQLLFYSVGIGQISSEVPQNLSASRPQDRQFILSSKKLLLSDSGFYLCACERSETQYFGPGTRLLVL.

The V and J genes are TRBV15 and TRBJ1-2; 7 bases match TRBD1. The germline CDR1 and CDR2 sequences are LNHNV and YYDKDF (reference sequence). The CDR3 length is 19 residues. V lost 3 bases to trimming and J lost 4 bases; unmatched junction nucleotides: 20. CDR3 DNA sequence: TGTGCCACCAGCAGTCGGCTCACTTCTCGGACAGGCAGGATCTATGGCTACACCTTC. Residues: CATSSRLTSRTGRIYGYTF. The whole variable domain, filled in from reference TRBV15 and TRBJ1-2, reads DAMVIQNPRYQVTQFGKPVTLSCSQTLNHNVMYWYQQKSSQAPKLLFHYYDKDFNNEADTPDNFQSRRPNTSFCFLDIRSPGLGDTAMYLCATSSRLTSRTGRIYGYTFGSGTRLTVV.

This clonotype was observed many times. V usage is TRBV27 and J usage is TRBJ1-6; no firm D call. Per germline, CDR1 MNHEY and CDR2 SMNVEV (reference sequence). This CDR3 spans 12 amino acids. V was shortened by 3 bases and J by 10 bases, with 7 bases between the two germline ends. This CDR3 reads CASSLNGSPLHF. Here the CDR3 DNA reads TGTGCCAGCAGTTTGAATGGATCACCCCTCCACTTT.

About this clonotype itself: A much larger clone is a single base away; this may be a read error. J is TRBJ2-7 and V is TRBV2, with D perhaps given as TRBD1 or TRBD2 (5 bases each). The length of the CDR3 is 15 residues. Germline CDR1 is SNHLY and CDR2 is FYNNEI. The chain's CDR3 is CASSATDGTGYEQHF. The CDR3 DNA sequence: TGTGCCAGCAGCGCTACGGACGGGACGGGATACGAGCAGCACTTC.

J is TRBJ1-1 and V is TRBV6-2 or TRBV6-3; TRBD1 matches at 8 bases. V lost 5 bases and J lost 7; bases outside the gene matches: 9. The CDR3 has 14 residues. Germline CDR1 is MNHEY and CDR2 is SVGEGT. CDR3 nucleotide sequence: TGTGCCAGCAGTAATTGGACAGGGCATGATGAAGCTTTCTTT. Its protein product is CASSNWTGHDEAFF.

The sample holds many counts of this clonotype. The chain couples TRBV4-1 to TRBJ2-7; TRBD1 agrees at 9 bases. This CDR3 is built from 14 residues. The ends lost 3 bases at V and 3 bases at J; junction bases unmatched: 3. CDR1 is MGHRA and CDR2 is YSYEKL in the germline V gene. The CDR3 is CASSHPGQGYEQYF. CDR3 bases: TGCGCCAGCAGCCACCCGGGACAGGGCTACGAGCAGTACTTC.

The table lists this clonotype with many counts. The genes are TRBV6-1 and TRBJ1-2; no firm D call. Germline CDR1 reads MNHNS; CDR2 reads SASEGT. The ends were cut back, 3 bases at V and 5 bases at J, with 7 bases in the middle. The CDR3 runs 12 residues. Here the CDR3 DNA reads TGTGCCAGCAGTGAGCGGCAGTATGGCTACACCTTC. Encoded protein: CASSERQYGYTF.

This clonotype was detected ten times or more. The chain joins TRBV4-1 to TRBJ1-2, with 8 positions matching TRBD1. Trimming removed 1 base from V and 8 bases from J; junction bases left unmatched: 9. The CDR3 covers 15 residues. Germline values: CDR1 MGHRA, CDR2 YSYEKL. CDR3 sequence reads: CASSQAKDRVDGYTF. As DNA, the CDR3 is TGCGCCAGCAGCCAAGCAAAGGACAGGGTGGACGGCTACACCTTC.

This clonotype was counted many times. V usage is TRBV6-1 and J usage is TRBJ2-7; 10 positions match TRBD2. The germline CDR1 and CDR2 sequences are MNHNS and SASEGT. The CDR3 covers 16 residues. V shed 8 bases and J 2 bases; nucleotides not matched to a gene: 12. The CDR3 DNA is TGTGCCAGCGCAAGAAGCGGACTAGCGGCTCCCTACGAGCAGTACTTC. Amino acid sequence: CASARSGLAAPYEQYF.

In its sample, this clonotype was seen many times. The chain links TRBV12-3 or TRBV12-4 to TRBJ2-7; D may match TRBD1 or TRBD2 (5 bases each). The V gene lost 5 bases and the J gene lost 3 bases, with 14 bases spanning the gap. The CDR3 covers 14 residues. For the CDR3, the DNA is TGTGCCAGCAGTCCCCCCGTTGGGGGCTACGAGCAGTACTTC. Its protein is CASSPPVGGYEQYF.

This clonotype came up many times. V and J are TRBV28 and TRBJ2-7; possible D gene TRBD1, 6 bases. Trimming left V 6 bases short and J 4 bases short, with 7 bases between. This CDR3 has 11 amino acids. CDR1 and CDR2 (germline): MDHEN, SYDVKM. This CDR3 is CASRRGYEQYF. The CDR3 nucleotides are TGTGCCAGCAGAAGGGGGTACGAGCAGTACTTC.

This clonotype was seen many times. The chain uses TRBV28 and TRBJ1-5; possible D gene TRBD1, 6 bases. V lost 11 bases and J lost 3, with 23 bases in between. From germline, CDR1 is MDHEN and CDR2 SYDVKM. CDR3 length: 16 residues. DNA of the CDR3: TGTGCCGTCTGGGCAGGGGATGCGGTGAACAATCAGCCCCAGCATTTT. It is translated as CAVWAGDAVNNQPQHF.

This clonotype was observed at least ten times. The chain recombines TRBV6-1 with TRBJ1-2, with a tentative D call TRBD1 (6 bases). The germline V gene has CDR1 MNHNS and CDR2 SASEGT. The V end lost 5 bases, the J end lost 7 bases, and 14 bases lay between the germline ends. This CDR3 is 13 amino acids long. In nucleotides, the CDR3 is TGTGCCAGCAGTACAGGGAATCTTGGTGGCTACACCTTC. Translation gives CASSTGNLGGYTF.

This clonotype was detected many times. Germline and junction disagree at one end, which may indicate a read error. V gene TRBV12-3 or TRBV12-4 combines with J gene TRBJ2-7; tentative D call: TRBD1 (6 bases). The CDR3 contains 14 residues. CDR3 sequence reads: CASTLTGLTDEQYF. In nucleotides, the CDR3 is TGTGCCAGCACTTTAACAGGGCTGACCGACGAGCAGTACTTC.

This clonotype was observed a few times. The chain recombines TRBV7-2 with TRBJ2-4; TRBD2 aligns across 9 bases. Looked up from germline, CDR1 is SGHTA and CDR2 is FQGNSA. Trimming took 2 bases from V and 8 from J; bases not matched to a gene: 7. The CDR3 runs 15 residues. The CDR3 loop is CASSLLAGSPDIQYF. The CDR3 region has the DNA TGTGCCAGCAGCTTACTAGCGGGGAGCCCTGACATTCAGTACTTC.

This clonotype occurred many times. The gene calls are TRBV3-1 and TRBJ1-1; no reliable D call. Trimming took 5 bases from V and 7 from J, leaving 14 bases between them. This CDR3 spans 13 amino acids. The germline V gene encodes CDR1 LGHDT and CDR2 YNNKEL (reference sequence). Written as DNA, the CDR3 is TGTGCCAGCAGCTCAAGACGGACGTTTGAAGCTTTCTTT. It codes for CASSSRRTFEAFF.

The rearrangement links TRBV11-2 to TRBJ1-5, with 9 bases matching TRBD1. V lost 5 bases, J lost 4 bases, and 18 bases stayed unmatched. The CDR3 is 19 amino acids. Per the germline V gene, CDR1 is SGHAT and CDR2 is FQNNGV. In DNA form, the CDR3 reads TGTGCCAGCAGCCCCCGGCTGAGGACAGGGGTCGAAGTAAATCAGCCCCAGCATTTT. Its translation is CASSPRLRTGVEVNQPQHF.

In this sample, this clonotype turned up many times. The genes are TRBV28 and TRBJ1-5; weak D call: TRBD1 (5 bases). CDR3 length: 14 residues. Between the trimmed V and J ends, which lost 8 bases and 4 bases, there was a span of 15 bases. Germline V lookup: CDR1 MDHEN, CDR2 SYDVKM. This chain's CDR3 is CASVIGTSNQPQHF. The CDR3 region has the DNA TGTGCCAGCGTCATAGGGACTTCTAATCAGCCCCAGCATTTT.

This clonotype was seen many times. The rearrangement links TRBV4-1 to TRBJ1-1, with a possible D match to TRBD1 (5 bases). CDR3 size: 16 residues. The V end lost 7 bases, the J end lost 0 bases, and 18 bases lay between the germline ends. Germline V lookup: CDR1 MGHRA, CDR2 YSYEKL. The CDR3 bases are TGCGCCAGCACCTCGCGGGTGACAGACGTGAACACTGAAGCTTTCTTT. Translation: CASTSRVTDVNTEAFF.

J is TRBJ1-1 and V is TRBV28, with 8 bases lining up with TRBD1. The ends lost 5 bases at V and 3 bases at J; junction bases unmatched: 14. Germline CDR1 and CDR2: MDHEN and SYDVKM. The length of the CDR3 is 17 residues. The chain's CDR3 is CASSQNSRGRGYTEAFF. The CDR3, as DNA: TGTGCCAGCAGTCAGAACTCCAGGGGGCGCGGGTACACTGAAGCTTTCTTT.

This clonotype was picked up many times. This chain joins TRBV29-1 and TRBJ2-7; 12 bases fit TRBD1. Germline-derived CDR1 and CDR2 are SQVTM and ANQGSEA. The trim removed 4 bases at V and 6 bases at J, leaving 7 bases unmatched. The CDR3 has 14 residues. In nucleotides, the CDR3 is TGCAGCGTTGTACCGGGACAGGGGGCCCCCGAGCAGTACTTC. This sequence encodes CSVVPGQGAPEQYF.

This clonotype was recorded at least ten times. It may be a read error: a sequence one base away is much more abundant. The chain carries TRBV5-1 and TRBJ2-2; D is undetermined. Germline lookup yields CDR1 SGHRS and CDR2 YFSETQ. This CDR3 has 17 residues. CDR3 sequence reads: CASNLGTAGANTGELFF. In DNA form, the CDR3 reads TGCGCCAGCAACTTGGGAACGGCCGGTGCTAACACCGGGGAGCTGTTTTTT.